This section outlines one TCR beta chain sequence together with its context. Its antigen is still unknown. This entry belongs to a study of T cell responses to AZD1222 COVID-19 vaccine. Only in-frame clones appear in the TCRdb table, and some are missing; sequencing was by immunoSEQ multiplex PCR. Of over 90,000 clones in the sample, roughly 87% are singletons; the top ten hold more than 4.5%. Whole-study results and caveats: Vaccine-associated CD4 TCRs spanned spike, dominant at 160-218 and 743-854. Elevations in Spike-specific TCR breadth and depth followed administration of two AZD1222 doses.

Germline V gene data show CDR1 as MNHEY and CDR2 as SMNVEV (reference sequence). V was shortened by 3 bases and J by 5 bases, with 10 bases between the two germline ends. This CDR3 is built from 13 residues. The specimen was peripheral blood, collected on day 0 of AZD1222 vaccination. The J gene is TRBJ1-2, the V gene TRBV27; D gene uncertain. The clonotype comes from an adult in good health. CDR3 residues: CASSFSHIYGYTF. CDR3 in DNA: TGTGCCAGCAGTTTTTCCCACATATATGGCTACACCTTC.